Following are 18 T cell receptor beta chains from one sample sequenced in a study of shared T cell receptors in the human thymus. Assay: immunoSEQ multiplex PCR; the TCRdb copy retains only in-frame clones and omits some. Of about 660,000 clones in the sample, 85% to 90% were seen once. This same sample was also part of a study on human thymus T cells.

Specimen: thymocytes. Every receptor here comes from a boy less than two years old with a congenital heart defect.

This chain connects TRBV5-3 to TRBJ2-7; no reliable D call. TRBV5-3 is an ORF, and what it does is uncertain. This CDR3 contains 14 residues. V dropped 4 bases and J dropped 2 bases, with 13 bases sitting between them. DNA for the CDR3: TGTGCCAGAAGCCTCCGAACTATTGCCTACGAGCAGTACTTC. It is translated as CARSLRTIAYEQYF.

The gene calls are TRBV6-1 and TRBJ2-2, with TRBD1 matching 8 bases. Trimming took 4 bases from V and 3 from J; bases not matched to a gene: 4. This CDR3 contains 15 residues. Germline CDR1 and CDR2: MNHNS and SASEGT. The CDR3 here is CASSGHRGDTGELFF. DNA of the CDR3: TGTGCCAGCAGTGGGCACAGGGGGGACACCGGGGAGCTGTTTTTT.

The rearrangement joins TRBV4-1 to TRBJ2-1; 7 positions agree with TRBD2. Germline V gene lookup returns CDR1 MGHRA and CDR2 YSYEKL. V lost 0 bases, J lost 5 bases, and 7 bases stayed unmatched. The CDR3 totals 16 residues. CDR3 protein: CASSQDRSSGDNEQFF. The DNA for the CDR3 is TGCGCCAGCAGCCAAGATCGTTCTAGCGGAGACAATGAGCAGTTCTTC.

This chain uses TRBV28 with TRBJ1-5, with 7 bases aligning to TRBD1. The CDR3 spans 13 residues. V shed 6 bases, J shed 4 bases, and the junction held 3 bases outside the gene matches. Germline CDR1 reads MDHEN; CDR2 reads SYDVKM. The CDR3 DNA is TGTGCCAGCAGCAAGGACAGGAATCAGCCCCAGCATTTT. This gives the protein CASSKDRNQPQHF.

The chain has TRBV9 and TRBJ1-1; the D gene is possibly TRBD1 (5 bases). The V end was cut by 0 bases, the J end by 3 bases, with 6 bases between. The germline gives CDR1 SGDLS, CDR2 YYNGEE. The CDR3 is made up of 13 amino acids. The CDR3 protein is CASSVGRDTEAFF. Here the CDR3 DNA reads TGTGCCAGCAGCGTAGGCAGGGACACTGAAGCTTTCTTT.

The chain links TRBV6-1 to TRBJ2-1, with TRBD2 matching over 9 bases. V lost 4 bases, J lost 7 bases, and 8 bases stayed unmatched. Germline V gene sequence: CDR1 MNHNS, CDR2 SASEGT. This CDR3 region has 15 residues. The CDR3 DNA reads TGTGCCAGCAGTGGACCGGGACTAGCTATAAATGAGCAGTTCTTC. Translating it yields CASSGPGLAINEQFF.

The chain has TRBV10-3 and TRBJ2-7; TRBD1 might be the D (5 bases). Trimming stripped 3 bases from V and 9 bases from J, with 9 bases between. The germline V gene has CDR1 ENHRY and CDR2 SYGVKD. The CDR3 spans 11 residues. The CDR3 nucleotides are TGTGCCATCAGTGAAGGGGTTCGGCAGTACTTC. It is translated as CAISEGVRQYF.

The CDR3 DNA reads TGTGCCAGCAGCTTGGAGCGGGAACAGGGCGAGCAGTACTTC. It specifies CASSLEREQGEQYF. The chain is built from TRBV7-9 and TRBJ2-7, with TRBD2 as a possible D gene (7 bases). The CDR3 is made up of 14 amino acids. Germline-derived CDR1 and CDR2 are SEHNR and FQNEAQ (reference sequence). V lost 3 bases, J lost 6 bases, and 15 bases lay in between.

This clone was seen more than once but under ten times. The chain combines TRBV11-2 with TRBJ2-7, with 7 bases identical to TRBD1. The CDR3 covers 15 residues. After removal of 6 bases from V and 0 bases from J, the junction contained 8 bases not matched to a gene. Looked up from germline, CDR1 is SGHAT and CDR2 is FQNNGV. The CDR3 region has the DNA TGTGCCAGCAGTCAACACAGGGGCCCCTCCTACGAGCAGTACTTC. This translates into CASSQHRGPSYEQYF.

This clone was counted only a few times. The rearrangement uses TRBV7-2 and TRBJ1-4; D remains ambiguous. Germline-derived CDR1 and CDR2 are SGHTA and FQGNSA. The CDR3 totals 16 residues. Trimming cost V 5 bases and J 4 bases, with 17 bases left between them. In DNA, the CDR3 is TGTGCCAGCAGCCCAAGGTCCGACGGAGATAATGAAAAACTGTTTTTT. Translation gives CASSPRSDGDNEKLFF.

This clone was seen a handful of times. The V and J genes are TRBV10-3 and TRBJ1-5; D might be TRBD1 (5 bases). The length of the CDR3 is 14 residues. The V and J ends lost 0 bases and 7 bases respectively, with 10 bases between them. The V gene's germline CDR1 is ENHRY and CDR2 SYGVKD. The CDR3: CAISESRQSQPQHF. Written as DNA, the CDR3 is TGTGCCATCAGTGAGTCCCGACAGTCGCAGCCCCAGCATTTT.

The chain links TRBV5-6 to TRBJ2-3, with TRBD2 identical over 12 bases. CDR1 and CDR2 (germline): SGHDT, YYEEEE. This CDR3 is 16 amino acids long. Trimming cost V 2 bases and J 0 bases; bases outside gene matches: 1. The CDR3 DNA sequence: TGTGCCAGCAGCTTCGGACTAGCGGGGAGCACAGATACGCAGTATTTT. The encoded protein is CASSFGLAGSTDTQYF. The full variable domain, with the rest looked up from reference TRBV5-6 and TRBJ2-3, is DAGVTQSPTHLIKTRGQQVTLRCSPKSGHDTVSWYQQALGQGPQFIFQYYEEEERQRGNFPDRFSGHQFPNYSSELNVNALLLGDSALYLCASSFGLAGSTDTQYFGPGTRLTVL.

This clone is a singleton in its sample. The chain joins TRBV19 to TRBJ2-3, with D possibly TRBD1 on 6 matching bases. V shed 2 bases and J shed 3 bases, with 18 bases lying between them. The germline CDR1 and CDR2 sequences are LNHDA and SQIVND (reference sequence). This CDR3 is 17 amino acids long. The CDR3 region has the DNA TGTGCCAGTAGTATAATCGCAACTAAGGGGGTGACAGATACGCAGTATTTT. It specifies CASSIIATKGVTDTQYF.

Only one count was recorded for this clone. The V gene is TRBV5-1, the J gene TRBJ2-3; 8 bases are a match to TRBD2. Trimming took 4 bases from V and 1 from J; bases not matched to a gene: 5. The CDR3 is 15 residues long. Germline V gene sequence: CDR1 SGHRS, CDR2 YFSETQ. The CDR3 DNA reads as TGCGCCAGCAGCCATAGCGGGAACGGCACAGATACGCAGTATTTT. Translating it yields CASSHSGNGTDTQYF.

With regard to this clone: The junction does not match germline at one end; this may be a read error. The V and J genes are TRBV7-7 and TRBJ2-5, with a weak D call TRBD2 (6 bases). The CDR3 runs 15 residues. Germline V gene lookup returns CDR1 SSHAT and CDR2 FNYEAQ (reference sequence). The DNA for the CDR3 is TGTGCTAGCAGCTTTTCAACTAGCATGGAGGAGACCCAGTACTTC. Its translation is CASSFSTSMEETQYF.

With respect to this clone: The sample has other DNA sequences that encode this CDR3 too. The chain couples TRBV18 to TRBJ2-7; D perhaps matches TRBD2 (6 bases). This CDR3 is built from 14 residues. Germline CDR1 and CDR2: KGHSH and LQKENI. The V and J ends lost 2 bases and 0 bases respectively, with 8 bases between them. CDR3 nucleotides: TGTGCCAGCTCACCAAGCGGGTCCTCCTACGAGCAGTACTTC. It specifies CASSPSGSSYEQYF.

The genes are TRBV4-3 and TRBJ2-7; 7 bases fit TRBD1. Trimming removed 1 base from V and 5 bases from J; junction bases left unmatched: 2. The germline gives CDR1 LGHNA, CDR2 YSLEER. The CDR3 covers 13 residues. Written as DNA, the CDR3 is TGCGCCAGCAGCCAAGGGGACAGCCACGAGCAGTACTTC. Translation: CASSQGDSHEQYF.

This clone was found once. The CDR3 protein is CASSYNLTSGRIEQFF. As DNA, the CDR3 is TGTGCCAGCAGTTACAATCTGACTAGCGGGAGGATTGAGCAGTTCTTC. This chain connects TRBV6-5 to TRBJ2-1; 13 bases are shared with TRBD2. The CDR3 loop spans 16 amino acids. V lost 2 bases to trimming and J lost 9 bases; unmatched junction nucleotides: 7. CDR1 MNHEY and CDR2 SVGAGI come from the germline V gene.